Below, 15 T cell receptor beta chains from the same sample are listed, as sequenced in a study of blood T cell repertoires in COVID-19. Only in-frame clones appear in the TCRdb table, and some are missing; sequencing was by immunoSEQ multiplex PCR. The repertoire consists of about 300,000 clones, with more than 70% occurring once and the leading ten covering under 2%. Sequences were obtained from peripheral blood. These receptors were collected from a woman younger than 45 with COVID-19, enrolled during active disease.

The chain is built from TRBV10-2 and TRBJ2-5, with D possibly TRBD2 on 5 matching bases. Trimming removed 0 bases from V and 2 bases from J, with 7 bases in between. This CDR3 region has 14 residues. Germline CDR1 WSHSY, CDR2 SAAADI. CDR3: CASSESRGQETQYF. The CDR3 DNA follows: TGCGCCAGCAGTGAGTCGAGAGGGCAAGAGACCCAGTACTTC.

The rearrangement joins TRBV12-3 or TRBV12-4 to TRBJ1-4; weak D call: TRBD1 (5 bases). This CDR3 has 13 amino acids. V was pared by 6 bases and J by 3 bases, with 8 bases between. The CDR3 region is CASRGGPNEKLFF. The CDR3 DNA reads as TGTGCCAGCAGGGGGGGACCTAATGAAAAACTGTTTTTT.

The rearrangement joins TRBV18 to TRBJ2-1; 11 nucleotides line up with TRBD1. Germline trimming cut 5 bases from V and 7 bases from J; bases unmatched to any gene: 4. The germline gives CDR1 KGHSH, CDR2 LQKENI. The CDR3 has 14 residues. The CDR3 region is CASSEDRGLNEQFF. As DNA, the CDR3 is TGTGCCAGCTCAGAGGACAGGGGGCTAAATGAGCAGTTCTTC.

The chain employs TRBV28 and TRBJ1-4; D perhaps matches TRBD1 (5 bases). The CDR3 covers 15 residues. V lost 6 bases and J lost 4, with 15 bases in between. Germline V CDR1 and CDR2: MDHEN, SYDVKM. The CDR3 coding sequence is TGTGCCAGCAGCCGACCCGGGACTTATAATGAAAAACTGTTTTTT. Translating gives CASSRPGTYNEKLFF.

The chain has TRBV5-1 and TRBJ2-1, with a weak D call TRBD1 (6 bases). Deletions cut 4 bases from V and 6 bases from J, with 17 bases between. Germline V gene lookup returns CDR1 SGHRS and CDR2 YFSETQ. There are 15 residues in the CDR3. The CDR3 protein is CASSRTTGSGNEQFF. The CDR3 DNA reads TGCGCCAGCAGCCGAACTACAGGGAGTGGCAATGAGCAGTTCTTC.

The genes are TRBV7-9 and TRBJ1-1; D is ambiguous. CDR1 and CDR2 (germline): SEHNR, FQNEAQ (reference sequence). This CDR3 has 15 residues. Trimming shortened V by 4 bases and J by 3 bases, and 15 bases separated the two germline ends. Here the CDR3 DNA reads TGTGCCAGCAGCTCGTATGATGGGAGAGACACTGAAGCTTTCTTT. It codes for CASSSYDGRDTEAFF.

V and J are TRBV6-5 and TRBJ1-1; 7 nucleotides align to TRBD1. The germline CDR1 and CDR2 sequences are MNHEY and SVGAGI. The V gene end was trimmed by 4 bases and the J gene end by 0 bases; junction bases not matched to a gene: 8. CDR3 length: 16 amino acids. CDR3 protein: CASSSSGQNLNTEAFF. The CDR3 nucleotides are TGTGCCAGCAGTTCATCGGGACAGAATTTGAACACTGAAGCTTTCTTT.

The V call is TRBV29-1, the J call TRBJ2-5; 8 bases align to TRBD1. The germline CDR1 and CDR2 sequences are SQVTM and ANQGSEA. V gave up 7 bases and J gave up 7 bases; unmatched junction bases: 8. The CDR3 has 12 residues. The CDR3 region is CSATGQAGTQYF. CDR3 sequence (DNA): TGCAGCGCCACGGGACAGGCGGGGACCCAGTACTTC.

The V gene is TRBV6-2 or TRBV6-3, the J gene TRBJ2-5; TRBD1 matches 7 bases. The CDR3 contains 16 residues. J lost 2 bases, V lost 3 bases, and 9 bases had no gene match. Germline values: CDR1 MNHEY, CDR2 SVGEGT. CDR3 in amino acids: CASSYDRDSAQETQYF. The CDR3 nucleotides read TGTGCCAGCAGTTATGACCGGGACAGTGCTCAAGAGACCCAGTACTTC.

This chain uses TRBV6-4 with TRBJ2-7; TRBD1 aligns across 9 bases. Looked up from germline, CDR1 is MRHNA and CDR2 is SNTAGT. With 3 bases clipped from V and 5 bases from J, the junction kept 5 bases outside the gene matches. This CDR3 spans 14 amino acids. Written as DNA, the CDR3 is TGTGCCAGCAGTGAAGAACAGGGGGCGCACGAGCAGTACTTC. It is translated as CASSEEQGAHEQYF.

CDR3 nucleotide sequence: TGTGCCAGCAGCGTAGCACCGGACTCGTTGAGGACCCAGTACTTC. It encodes CASSVAPDSLRTQYF. The chain recombines TRBV9 with TRBJ2-5, with a weak D call TRBD2 (5 bases). Between the trimmed V and J ends, which lost 0 bases and 7 bases, there was a span of 16 bases. Germline lookup yields CDR1 SGDLS and CDR2 YYNGEE. The CDR3 has 15 amino acids.

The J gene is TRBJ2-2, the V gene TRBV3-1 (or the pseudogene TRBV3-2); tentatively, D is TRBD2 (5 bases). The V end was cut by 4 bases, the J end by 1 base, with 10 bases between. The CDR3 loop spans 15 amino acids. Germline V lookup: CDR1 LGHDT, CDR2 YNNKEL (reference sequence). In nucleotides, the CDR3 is TGTGCCAGCAGCCTGCCTGGACTGAACACCGGGGAGCTGTTTTTT. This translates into CASSLPGLNTGELFF.

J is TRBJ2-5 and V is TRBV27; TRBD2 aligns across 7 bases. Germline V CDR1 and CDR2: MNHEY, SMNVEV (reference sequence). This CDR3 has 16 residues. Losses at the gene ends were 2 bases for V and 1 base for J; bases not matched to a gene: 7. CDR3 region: CASSLALRGSQETQYF. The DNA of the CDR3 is TGTGCCAGCAGTTTAGCCTTGCGGGGGAGCCAAGAGACCCAGTACTTC.

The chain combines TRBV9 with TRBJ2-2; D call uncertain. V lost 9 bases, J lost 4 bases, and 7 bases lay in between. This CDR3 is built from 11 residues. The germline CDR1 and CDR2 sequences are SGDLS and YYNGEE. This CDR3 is CAILRTGELFF. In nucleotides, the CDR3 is TGTGCCATCCTTCGCACCGGGGAGCTGTTTTTT.

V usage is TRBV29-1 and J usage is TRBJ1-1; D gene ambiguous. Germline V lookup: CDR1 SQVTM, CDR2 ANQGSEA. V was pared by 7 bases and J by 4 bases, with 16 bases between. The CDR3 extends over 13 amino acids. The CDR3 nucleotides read TGCAGCGGTTACCCCCGGGGTAGCACTGAAGCTTTCTTT. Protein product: CSGYPRGSTEAFF.